These 14 T cell receptor beta chains were all obtained from the same sample, sequenced in a study of T-cell reconstitution after alpha-beta-depleted transplantation in children. It was with unique molecular identifiers that the TCRbeta library was prepared. TCRdb passed the PCR reads through MiXCR, listing each CDR3 protein once. The sample carries roughly 220,000 distinct CDR3 sequences, approximately 12% recorded once. The sequencing used PBMCs from the stem cell graft donor, collected from the stem cell graft. The receptors shown here come from a human donor who donated a stem cell graft to a child with acute lymphoblastic leukemia.

This clonotype was seen repeatedly, ten times or more. The chain combines TRBV5-5 with TRBJ1-1, with D perhaps TRBD1 (6 bases). Germline V gene sequence: CDR1 SGHKS, CDR2 YYEKEE (reference sequence). Deletions cut 0 bases from V and 6 bases from J, with 9 bases between. The CDR3 has 13 residues. The CDR3 nucleotides read TGTGCCAGCAGCTTGGCGGCAGGGGCTGAAGCTTTCTTT. Its protein product is CASSLAAGAEAFF.

This chain joins TRBV7-9 and TRBJ1-4; unclear D gene. V lost 7 bases and J 0 bases, leaving 15 bases between the germline ends. This CDR3 region has 16 residues. Germline V gene data show CDR1 as SEHNR and CDR2 as FQNEAQ (reference sequence). CDR3 protein: CASTLGTIATNEKLFF. CDR3 in DNA: TGTGCCAGCACCTTGGGAACGATTGCAACTAATGAAAAACTGTTTTTT.

V and J are TRBV12-3 or TRBV12-4 and TRBJ2-7; D gene uncertain. V dropped 6 bases and J dropped 4 bases, with 13 bases sitting between them. The CDR3 is 13 residues long. The CDR3 protein is CASSKQEAYEQYF. The CDR3 coding sequence is TGTGCCAGCAGCAAACAAGAGGCTTACGAGCAGTACTTC.

The sample holds many counts of this clonotype. The chain employs TRBV5-1 and TRBJ2-1; 9 positions match TRBD1. This CDR3 has 16 amino acids. Germline trimming cut 0 bases from V and 3 bases from J; bases unmatched to any gene: 4. From germline, CDR1 is SGHRS and CDR2 YFSETQ. CDR3 in DNA: TGCGCCAGCAGCTTGGGGACAGGGGATAACTACAATGAGCAGTTCTTC. It codes for CASSLGTGDNYNEQFF.

This clonotype was seen repeatedly, ten times or more. This chain connects TRBV20-1 to TRBJ1-2; possible D gene TRBD1, 5 bases. With 7 bases removed from V and 7 bases from J, the gap between germline ends came to 13 bases. Germline V lookup: CDR1 DFQATT, CDR2 SNEGSKA (reference sequence). This CDR3 contains 11 residues. This chain's CDR3 is CSGQGGGGYTF. The CDR3, as DNA: TGCAGTGGGCAGGGAGGTGGTGGCTACACCTTC.

The chain carries TRBV20-1 and TRBJ2-7; D gene uncertain. Germline V CDR1 and CDR2: DFQATT, SNEGSKA (reference sequence). The CDR3 loop spans 14 amino acids. V was cut by 6 bases and J by 3 bases, with 18 bases left in between. This CDR3 reads CSATDRSIDYEQYF. Written as DNA, the CDR3 is TGCAGTGCAACAGACCGCTCAATCGACTACGAGCAGTACTTC.

This clonotype showed up many times. The rearrangement links TRBV6-1 to TRBJ1-5, with TRBD1 matching over 10 bases. Germline lookup yields CDR1 MNHNS and CDR2 SASEGT. J lost 2 bases, V lost 4 bases, and 5 bases had no gene match. The CDR3 is made up of 16 amino acids. CDR3 nucleotide sequence: TGTGCCAGCAGTGGACAGGGGGCGGTGGGCAATCAGCCCCAGCATTTT. It specifies CASSGQGAVGNQPQHF.

This chain uses TRBV11-1 with TRBJ2-1, with TRBD2 matching 8 bases. Germline V gives CDR1 SGHAT, CDR2 FQDESV (reference sequence). This CDR3 is built from 16 residues. Trimming at V came to 5 bases and at J to 0 bases, leaving 6 bases not matched to a gene. CDR3 sequence: CASSATSGSSYNEQFF. CDR3 bases: TGTGCCAGCAGCGCTACAAGCGGGAGCTCCTACAATGAGCAGTTCTTC.

Here the CDR3 reads CSAEPKGRTFNQPQHF. The DNA of the CDR3 is TGCAGTGCGGAGCCCAAGGGCAGAACTTTCAATCAGCCCCAGCATTTT. This chain links TRBV20-1 with TRBJ1-5; D is unresolved. Germline loops: CDR1 DFQATT, CDR2 SNEGSKA (reference sequence). This CDR3 has 16 residues. Trimming removed 6 bases from V and 3 bases from J, with 21 bases in between.

This clonotype was observed a few times. J is TRBJ2-1 and V is TRBV7-2; TRBD2 agrees at 9 bases. This CDR3 spans 17 amino acids. Germline V gene sequence: CDR1 SGHTA, CDR2 FQGNSA. V trimming: 5 bases; J trimming: 1 base; junction bases outside the gene matches: 9. This CDR3 is CASSEGLLAGSYNEQFF. In DNA form, the CDR3 reads TGTGCCAGCAGCGAGGGCCTTCTAGCGGGATCCTACAATGAGCAGTTCTTC. Filled out from reference TRBV7-2 and TRBJ2-1, the complete variable domain reads GAGVSQSPSNKVTEKGKDVELRCDPISGHTALYWYRQSLGQGLEFLIYFQGNSAPDKSGLPSDRFSAERTGGSVSTLTIQRTQQEDSAVYLCASSEGLLAGSYNEQFFGPGTRLTVL.

The chain recombines TRBV6-5 with TRBJ2-7; D call uncertain. V lost 3 bases to trimming and J lost 2 bases, with 20 bases between them. This CDR3 contains 17 residues. The germline V gene encodes CDR1 MNHEY and CDR2 SVGAGI. The CDR3 bases are TGTGCCAGCAGTTATAGTATTGATAACGGATTGACCTACGAGCAGTACTTC. Translated, it gives CASSYSIDNGLTYEQYF.

In its sample, this clonotype was seen many times. The chain uses TRBV5-1 and TRBJ1-4; D is undetermined. Looked up from germline, CDR1 is SGHRS and CDR2 is YFSETQ. CDR3 length: 14 residues. V was clipped by 0 bases and J by 3 bases, with 6 bases between them. The CDR3 region has the DNA TGCGCCAGCAGCTTGGACGGGGCTAATGAAAAACTGTTTTTT. Translation: CASSLDGANEKLFF.

This rearrangement joins TRBV4-2 to TRBJ1-2; D remains unclear. Trimming took off 5 bases at V and 6 bases at J, with 13 bases between the two ends. CDR1 is LGHNA and CDR2 is YNFKEQ in the germline V gene. The CDR3 is 13 amino acids. CDR3 region: CASSGLLSHGYTF. The CDR3 DNA sequence: TGTGCCAGCAGCGGTCTGTTGAGTCATGGCTACACCTTC.

There are many counts of this clonotype. The rearrangement uses TRBV7-3 and TRBJ1-2; maybe TRBD1 (5 bases). Trimming left V 5 bases short and J 7 bases short, with 26 bases between. Per germline, CDR1 SGHTA and CDR2 FQGTGA. This CDR3 contains 17 residues. The DNA for the CDR3 is TGTGCCAGCAGCCCTAACCGGGACTCCCAGAGAGAGTGTGGCTACACCTTC. Translated, it gives CASSPNRDSQRECGYTF.